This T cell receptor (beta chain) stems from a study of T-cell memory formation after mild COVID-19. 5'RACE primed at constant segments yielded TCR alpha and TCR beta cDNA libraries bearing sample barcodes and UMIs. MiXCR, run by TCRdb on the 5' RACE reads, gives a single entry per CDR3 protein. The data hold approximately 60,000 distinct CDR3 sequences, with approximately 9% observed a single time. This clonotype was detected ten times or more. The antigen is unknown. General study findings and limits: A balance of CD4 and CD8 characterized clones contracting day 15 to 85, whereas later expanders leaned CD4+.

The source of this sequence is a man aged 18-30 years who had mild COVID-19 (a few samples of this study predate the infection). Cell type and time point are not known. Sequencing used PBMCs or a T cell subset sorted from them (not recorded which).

CDR3 nucleotide sequence: TGCAGTGCTAGTTTGCGGGTAGCCACCGGGGAGCTGTTTTTT. Encoded protein: CSASLRVATGELFF. The rearrangement uses TRBV20-1 and TRBJ2-2; tentatively, D is TRBD2 (5 bases). Germline-derived CDR1 and CDR2 are DFQATT and SNEGSKA (reference sequence). This CDR3 has 14 residues. The V and J ends lost 3 bases and 4 bases respectively, with 12 bases between them.